One sample yielded the 23 T cell receptor beta chains listed below, sequenced in a study of blood T cell repertoires in COVID-19. Method: immunoSEQ multiplex PCR; TCRdb's copy keeps in-frame clones and lacks some. In the table there are about 240,000 clones, roughly 85% of which are singletons. The sequenced material came from peripheral blood. These receptor sequences come from a woman aged 18-35 years with acute or convalescent COVID-19.

The chain employs TRBV6-2 or TRBV6-3 and TRBJ2-3, with D hard to call. CDR3 size: 13 residues. Trimming pared 3 bases from V and 3 bases from J, leaving 7 bases between. Germline V gives CDR1 MNHEY, CDR2 SVGEGT. The CDR3 here is CASSYYFTDTQYF. In DNA, the CDR3 is TGTGCCAGCAGTTATTATTTTACAGATACGCAGTATTTT.

V and J are TRBV10-1 and TRBJ2-1; 10 bases match TRBD1. Germline CDR1 is WNHNN and CDR2 is SYGVQD (reference sequence). The CDR3 is 17 amino acids. Trimming took 7 bases from V and 5 from J; bases not matched to a gene: 14. This CDR3 is CASTQSPGTGDHNEQFF. The CDR3 DNA follows: TGCGCCAGCACACAAAGCCCCGGGACAGGGGATCACAATGAGCAGTTCTTC.

V is TRBV28 and J is TRBJ2-7; TRBD2 aligns across 13 bases. In germline, CDR1 is MDHEN, CDR2 SYDVKM. The CDR3 consists of 14 residues. With 7 bases clipped from V and 6 bases from J, the junction kept 6 bases outside the gene matches. Here the CDR3 DNA reads TGTGCCAGCACCAGACTAGCGGGAGGTTTCGAGCAGTACTTC. Translating it yields CASTRLAGGFEQYF.

The chain combines TRBV6-5 with TRBJ2-7; 7 positions agree with TRBD1. The ends lost 0 bases at V and 3 bases at J; junction bases unmatched: 5. From germline, CDR1 is MNHEY and CDR2 SVGAGI. The CDR3 loop spans 15 amino acids. CDR3 residues: CASSYSTAGGYEQYF. In nucleotides, the CDR3 is TGTGCCAGCAGTTACTCGACGGCAGGGGGCTACGAGCAGTACTTC.

This clone has only a few counts. The gene calls are TRBV7-2 and TRBJ1-6; possibly TRBD1 for D (6 bases). V gave up 3 bases and J gave up 14 bases, with 20 bases separating them. The germline gives CDR1 SGHTA, CDR2 FQGNSA. The CDR3 is made up of 15 amino acids. In nucleotides, the CDR3 is TGTGCCAGCAGCTTTTCCGGACAGACGAGTGGAGCCCTCCACTTT. Amino acids: CASSFSGQTSGALHF.

This clone occurred once. The rearrangement uses TRBV5-1 and TRBJ2-7; the D gene is possibly TRBD2 (5 bases). Germline V lookup: CDR1 SGHRS, CDR2 YFSETQ. This CDR3 region has 14 residues. Trimming removed 0 bases from V and 1 base from J, with 8 bases in between. The CDR3 nucleotides are TGCGCCAGCAGCTTGGGGCCGGGATCCTACGAGCAGTACTTC. Protein sequence: CASSLGPGSYEQYF.

This sequence joins TRBV19 and TRBJ2-1; 9 bases line up with TRBD1. V dropped 3 bases and J dropped 2; count of bases not matched to a gene: 8. This CDR3 has 17 amino acids. Germline values: CDR1 LNHDA, CDR2 SQIVND (reference sequence). CDR3 nucleotides: TGTGCCAGTAGTATTCTGCCCGGGACAGGGACCTACAATGAGCAGTTCTTC. Amino acid sequence: CASSILPGTGTYNEQFF.

The rearrangement links TRBV9 to TRBJ1-4; D uncertain. Germline loops: CDR1 SGDLS, CDR2 YYNGEE. The V gene lost 0 bases and the J gene lost 1 base, with 10 bases spanning the gap. The CDR3 is 16 amino acids. CDR3 DNA: TGTGCCAGCAGCGTAGGGTGGGCGAGAACTAATGAAAAACTGTTTTTT. Its protein product is CASSVGWARTNEKLFF.

The chain combines TRBV24-1 with TRBJ2-3; 8 bases are shared with TRBD2. CDR3 length equals 17 residues. The V segment lost 0 bases and the J segment 2 bases; nucleotides outside the gene matches: 6. Germline loops: CDR1 KGHDR, CDR2 SFDVKD. The CDR3 region has the DNA TGTGCCACCAGTGATTTGGCCTTAGCGGGACCCACAGATACGCAGTATTTT. As protein: CATSDLALAGPTDTQYF.

The rearrangement links TRBV5-1 to TRBJ2-1; possible D gene TRBD1, 6 bases. The germline V and J ends were trimmed by 0 bases and 10 bases, with 8 bases remaining between them. The CDR3 extends over 12 amino acids. The germline CDR1 and CDR2 sequences are SGHRS and YFSETQ. The CDR3 is CASSLEGVEQFF. CDR3 nucleotides: TGCGCCAGCAGCTTGGAGGGGGTAGAGCAGTTCTTC.

The chain joins TRBV5-1 to TRBJ2-1; the D is unclear. The CDR3 loop spans 15 amino acids. Germline assignment: CDR1 SGHRS and CDR2 YFSETQ. The germline V and J ends were trimmed by 0 bases and 5 bases, with 12 bases remaining between them. This CDR3 reads CASSLDESPNNEQFF. The CDR3 coding sequence is TGCGCCAGCAGCTTGGACGAGAGCCCGAACAATGAGCAGTTCTTC.

V gene TRBV28 combines with J gene TRBJ1-1, with D maybe TRBD1 (6 bases). Trimming took off 2 bases at V and 4 bases at J, with 14 bases between the two ends. This CDR3 spans 15 amino acids. Germline values: CDR1 MDHEN, CDR2 SYDVKM. The CDR3 sequence is CASSLGAGASTEAFF. In DNA, the CDR3 is TGTGCCAGCAGTTTAGGGGCAGGGGCTTCCACTGAAGCTTTCTTT.

V is TRBV25-1 and J is TRBJ2-5; 10 positions agree with TRBD1. The V gene's germline CDR1 is MGHDK and CDR2 SYGVNS. With V trimmed by 5 bases and J by 6 bases, 12 bases remained unmatched. This CDR3 spans 16 amino acids. The CDR3 sequence is CASSLKRGQGLKTQYF. CDR3 nucleotides: TGTGCCAGCAGTTTAAAAAGGGGACAGGGGTTGAAGACCCAGTACTTC.

CDR3 sequence: CASSPPDRDYGYTF. The CDR3, as DNA: TGTGCCAGCAGCCCCCCCGACAGGGACTATGGCTACACCTTC. V is TRBV3-1 (or the pseudogene TRBV3-2) and J is TRBJ1-2; TRBD1 agrees at 7 bases. The CDR3 loop spans 14 amino acids. V was pared by 4 bases and J by 3 bases, with 5 bases of the junction left unmatched. Germline V lookup: CDR1 LGHDT, CDR2 YNNKEL (reference sequence).

This sequence joins TRBV7-2 and TRBJ2-5, with D possibly being TRBD2 (6 bases). Trimming cost V 4 bases and J 5 bases, with 14 bases left between them. This CDR3 region has 14 residues. Germline CDR1 and CDR2: SGHTA and FQGNSA. CDR3 in DNA: TGTGCCAGCAGCTATAGCGGCCCCAGGGAGACCCAGTACTTC. Protein: CASSYSGPRETQYF.

This CDR3 reads CASSHRGDQPQHF. The CDR3 DNA reads as TGTGCCAGCAGCCACAGGGGGGATCAGCCCCAGCATTTT. J is TRBJ1-5 and V is TRBV12-3 or TRBV12-4; 8 nucleotides agree with TRBD1. This CDR3 is 13 amino acids long. The V segment lost 6 bases and the J segment 5 bases; nucleotides outside the gene matches: 3.

This clone was recorded once. The rearrangement joins TRBV28 to TRBJ2-7; a weak D match, TRBD1 (6 bases). This CDR3 is 17 amino acids long. Germline values: CDR1 MDHEN, CDR2 SYDVKM. The V end lost 4 bases, the J end lost 2 bases, and 21 bases lay between the germline ends. The CDR3 DNA sequence: TGTGCCAGCAGTTCACACAGGGTAGGATTGTTACCCTACGAGCAGTACTTC. Protein sequence: CASSSHRVGLLPYEQYF.

This chain uses TRBV27 with TRBJ1-2; D possibly corresponds to TRBD1 (5 bases). V lost 6 bases, J lost 4 bases, and 15 bases lay in between. CDR3 length: 14 residues. Germline V lookup: CDR1 MNHEY, CDR2 SMNVEV (reference sequence). CDR3 residues: CASSLGPPLYGYTF. The CDR3 DNA sequence: TGTGCCAGCAGCCTGGGGCCCCCGCTCTATGGCTACACCTTC.

V and J are TRBV4-2 and TRBJ2-7, with a tentative D call TRBD1 (6 bases). V was shortened by 4 bases and J by 3 bases, with 10 bases between the two germline ends. The CDR3 spans 13 residues. CDR1 is LGHNA, CDR2 YNFKEQ, per germline. CDR3 coding DNA: TGTGCCAGCAGCCGTGACAGGAGCTACGAGCAGTACTTC. Encoded protein: CASSRDRSYEQYF.

This clone was seen only once. V usage is TRBV27 and J usage is TRBJ2-5, with 9 bases aligning to TRBD2. The length of the CDR3 is 15 residues. After removal of 3 bases from V and 5 bases from J, the junction contained 7 bases not matched to a gene. Germline loops: CDR1 MNHEY, CDR2 SMNVEV (reference sequence). The CDR3 region has the DNA TGTGCCAGCAGTTTTATTAGCGGGAGCCCGGAGACCCAGTACTTC. This encodes CASSFISGSPETQYF.

The gene calls are TRBV6-5 and TRBJ2-7; tentatively, D is TRBD1 (7 bases). Germline values: CDR1 MNHEY, CDR2 SVGAGI. The CDR3 is 15 amino acids. V shed 5 bases and J shed 2 bases, with 16 bases lying between them. CDR3: CASSRQGGPPYEQYF. The CDR3 region has the DNA TGTGCCAGCAGTCGCCAGGGGGGACCCCCCTACGAGCAGTACTTC.

V is TRBV2 and J is TRBJ1-5; D possibly corresponds to TRBD1 (5 bases). Germline CDR1 and CDR2: SNHLY and FYNNEI. This CDR3 spans 14 amino acids. V was pared by 6 bases and J by 3 bases, with 12 bases between. The DNA for the CDR3 is TGTGCCAGCAGGTTTGAAGGGGTCAATCAGCCCCAGCATTTT. Protein sequence: CASRFEGVNQPQHF.

The gene calls are TRBV20-1 and TRBJ2-5, with 7 nucleotides matching TRBD2. V dropped 3 bases and J dropped 2; count of bases not matched to a gene: 6. The length of the CDR3 is 14 residues. Germline CDR1 DFQATT, CDR2 SNEGSKA (reference sequence). The CDR3 DNA sequence: TGCAGTGCTAGTCTACCTAGCGGTCAAGAGACCCAGTACTTC. Translating it yields CSASLPSGQETQYF.